The 28 T cell receptor beta chains listed next were all sequenced from one sample in a study of T cells in Graves' hyperthyroidism and ophthalmopathy. Amplified TCR beta CDR3 regions derived from RNA transcripts. First-round RT-PCR with HTBI primers amplified the TCR CDR3 region. Using its own MiXCR run on the multiplex PCR reads, TCRdb lists one record per CDR3 protein. The table shows some 350,000 distinct CDR3 sequences, with approximately 14% occurring only once. The sequenced sample consisted of blood. These receptor sequences come from a woman between 18 and 29 years old with Graves' hyperthyroidism that later progressed to Graves' ophthalmopathy.

This clonotype was counted many times. The gene calls are TRBV27 and TRBJ2-5; D ambiguous. With 6 bases removed from V and 9 bases from J, the gap between germline ends came to 23 bases. Germline CDR1 MNHEY, CDR2 SMNVEV (reference sequence). The CDR3 consists of 15 residues. CDR3 amino acids: CASSPSGMTSAAQYF. CDR3 bases: TGTGCCAGCAGCCCTAGTGGGATGACCTCGGCGGCCCAGTACTTC.

The V and J genes are TRBV30 and TRBJ2-5, with 7 bases lining up with TRBD2. Trimming removed 8 bases from V and 4 bases from J; junction bases left unmatched: 22. The germline V gene encodes CDR1 GTSNPN and CDR2 SVGIG (reference sequence). The CDR3 extends over 17 amino acids. The CDR3 loop reads CALLRGKTSLGSETQYF. The CDR3 DNA reads as TGTGCCCTTCTGAGGGGCAAGACTAGCCTCGGCTCAGAGACCCAGTACTTC.

This clonotype was counted at least ten times. The chain joins TRBV13 to TRBJ2-1; weak D call: TRBD1 (5 bases). CDR1 and CDR2 (germline): PRHDT, FYEKMQ (reference sequence). The V gene lost 5 bases and the J gene lost 4 bases, with 18 bases spanning the gap. This CDR3 contains 16 residues. This CDR3 reads CASSPRSLDRYNEQFF. The DNA for the CDR3 is TGTGCCAGCAGCCCACGCTCCCTCGACAGATACAATGAGCAGTTCTTC.

CDR3 sequence: CASSLAPGPYGYTF. The CDR3 DNA is TGTGCCAGCAGCTTAGCGCCAGGCCCCTATGGCTACACCTTC. The V gene is TRBV7-9, the J gene TRBJ1-2; D not certain. Germline CDR1 SEHNR, CDR2 FQNEAQ (reference sequence). Trimming left V 0 bases short and J 4 bases short, with 9 bases between. The CDR3 is 14 residues long.

This clonotype has a count of ten or more. The rearrangement uses TRBV28 and TRBJ2-1, with D maybe TRBD2 (6 bases). Germline CDR1 reads MDHEN; CDR2 reads SYDVKM. The V end lost 2 bases, the J end lost 6 bases, and 8 bases lay between the germline ends. The CDR3 length is 13 residues. The CDR3 loop reads CASSLGGSNEQFF. The CDR3 nucleotides are TGTGCCAGCAGTTTAGGGGGGAGCAATGAGCAGTTCTTC. Based on the CDR3 plus reference TRBV28 and TRBJ2-1, the full variable domain is DVKVTQSSRYLVKRTGEKVFLECVQDMDHENMFWYRQDPGLGLRLIYFSYDVKMKEKGDIPEGYSVSREKKERFSLILESASTNQTSMYLCASSLGGSNEQFFGPGTRLTVL.

This clonotype was seen only a few times. V is TRBV20-1 and J is TRBJ2-7; 15 bases fit TRBD2. The CDR3 consists of 19 residues. CDR1 and CDR2 from the germline V gene are DFQATT and SNEGSKA (reference sequence). J was trimmed by 4 bases and V by 0 bases; bases with no gene match: 13. The CDR3 loop reads CSARDLPGLAGGFSYEQYF. DNA for the CDR3: TGCAGTGCTAGAGATCTACCGGGACTAGCGGGAGGCTTCTCGTACGAGCAGTACTTC.

This clonotype was seen only a few times. The rearrangement joins TRBV6-9 to TRBJ2-4; TRBD1 matches 8 bases. The germline CDR1 and CDR2 sequences are MNHGY and SVAAGI. CDR3 size: 13 residues. The V and J ends lost 2 bases and 10 bases, in that order; junction bases with no gene match: 4. CDR3 coding DNA: TGTGCCAGCAGTTATGGAACAGGGGGGATTCAGTACTTC. Protein sequence: CASSYGTGGIQYF.

This clonotype was observed a handful of times. The chain employs TRBV28 and TRBJ2-2, with 12 bases aligning to TRBD1. V shed 8 bases, J shed 5 bases, and the junction held 18 bases outside the gene matches. The CDR3 has 19 amino acids. Germline V gene lookup returns CDR1 MDHEN and CDR2 SYDVKM. The CDR3 sequence is CASWGSRDRGRRRTGELFF. In DNA form, the CDR3 reads TGTGCCAGCTGGGGAAGCCGGGACAGGGGGCGCAGGAGAACCGGGGAGCTGTTTTTT. The full variable domain, with the rest looked up from reference TRBV28 and TRBJ2-2, is DVKVTQSSRYLVKRTGEKVFLECVQDMDHENMFWYRQDPGLGLRLIYFSYDVKMKEKGDIPEGYSVSREKKERFSLILESASTNQTSMYLCASWGSRDRGRRRTGELFFGEGSRLTVL.

V and J are TRBV7-9 and TRBJ2-3, with D unresolved. The CDR3 is 14 residues long. V lost 2 bases and J 4 bases, leaving 10 bases between the germline ends. CDR1 and CDR2 (germline): SEHNR, FQNEAQ (reference sequence). The CDR3 here is CASSLTIEPDTQYF. In nucleotides, the CDR3 is TGTGCCAGCAGCTTAACCATTGAGCCAGATACGCAGTATTTT.

This clonotype came up many times. The rearrangement links TRBV7-9 to TRBJ2-7; 9 bases line up with TRBD1. The ends lost 5 bases at V and 3 bases at J; junction bases unmatched: 11. Germline V gives CDR1 SEHNR, CDR2 FQNEAQ (reference sequence). This CDR3 is built from 16 residues. The CDR3 here is CASSPPDRGGLYEQYF. The CDR3 coding sequence is TGTGCCAGCAGCCCGCCGGACAGGGGAGGTCTCTACGAGCAGTACTTC.

V gene TRBV9 combines with J gene TRBJ2-7; 14 positions agree with TRBD2. Germline V lookup: CDR1 SGDLS, CDR2 YYNGEE. Unmatched junction bases numbered 13, after V lost 3 bases and J lost 5 bases. The CDR3 has 18 amino acids. The DNA of the CDR3 is TGTGCCAGCAGCGCAACCCCGGGACTAGCGGGAGCCATTGACGAGCAGTACTTC. It codes for CASSATPGLAGAIDEQYF.

This clonotype was observed many times. At one of its ends the junction is not consistent with the germline gene, which may arise from a read error. V gene TRBV2 combines with J gene TRBJ2-1; the D is unclear. CDR1 is SNHLY and CDR2 is FYNNEI in the germline V gene. The CDR3 is 14 amino acids. For the CDR3, the DNA is TGTGCCAGCAGTAAAGCCCCCTCCTACAATGAGCAGTTCTTC. It specifies CASSKAPSYNEQFF. Combining the CDR3 with reference TRBV2 and TRBJ2-1 gives the whole variable domain EPEVTQTPSHQVTQMGQEVILRCVPISNHLYFYWYRQILGQKVEFLVSFYNNEISEKSEIFDDQFSVERPDGSNFTLKIRSTKLEDSAMYFCASSKAPSYNEQFFGPGTRLTVL.

This clonotype was counted only a few times. This chain uses TRBV20-1 with TRBJ2-1; 9 nucleotides line up with TRBD2. The CDR3 length is 14 residues. J gave up 4 bases and V 8 bases, and 9 bases lay outside the gene matches. The germline V gene encodes CDR1 DFQATT and CDR2 SNEGSKA (reference sequence). The DNA for the CDR3 is TGCAGTCAACAACTAGCGGGTACATACAATGAGCAGTTCTTC. Translation gives CSQQLAGTYNEQFF.

V and J are TRBV6-1 and TRBJ2-1; D remains unclear. The CDR3 covers 11 residues. CDR1 and CDR2 (germline): MNHNS, SASEGT. Trimming removed 5 bases from V and 9 bases from J, with 8 bases in between. CDR3 region: CASSSSGEQFF. The CDR3 region has the DNA TGTGCCAGCAGTTCCAGTGGTGAGCAGTTCTTC.

The sample holds a few counts of this clonotype. The chain carries TRBV7-2 and TRBJ1-6; no reliable D call. The length of the CDR3 is 15 residues. The V and J ends lost 5 bases and 10 bases respectively, with 18 bases between them. Germline V CDR1 and CDR2: SGHTA, FQGNSA. The CDR3 here is CASSQRTFRGSPLHF. The CDR3 DNA reads TGTGCCAGCAGCCAACGGACGTTTCGCGGGTCACCCCTCCACTTT.

This clonotype was detected ten times or more. The V gene is TRBV28, the J gene TRBJ2-3; 11 bases are a match to TRBD2. The CDR3 extends over 17 amino acids. CDR1 MDHEN and CDR2 SYDVKM come from the germline V gene. Trimming took 5 bases from V and 0 from J; bases not matched to a gene: 7. CDR3 sequence (DNA): TGTGCCAGCAGTCCACTGTGGACTAGCGGGAGCACAGATACGCAGTATTTT. It codes for CASSPLWTSGSTDTQYF.

The rearrangement links TRBV5-6 to TRBJ2-7; D is perhaps TRBD1 or TRBD2 (5 bases each). The CDR3 is 15 residues long. Germline lookup yields CDR1 SGHDT and CDR2 YYEEEE. The V gene lost 0 bases and the J gene lost 4 bases, with 14 bases spanning the gap. CDR3 bases: TGTGCCAGCAGCTTGGTGGGGACCCAGAAGTACGAGCAGTACTTC. Its protein product is CASSLVGTQKYEQYF.

The chain joins TRBV14 to TRBJ2-2, with D unresolved. The CDR3 sequence is 12 residues long. V dropped 8 bases and J dropped 3 bases, with 7 bases sitting between them. Germline-derived CDR1 and CDR2 are SGHDN and FVKESK. The CDR3 nucleotides read TGTGCCAGCTCTACATACACCGGGGAGCTGTTTTTT. Residues: CASSTYTGELFF.

This clonotype was counted at least ten times. The chain combines TRBV19 with TRBJ2-1, with D possibly being TRBD1 (5 bases). CDR1 and CDR2 (germline): LNHDA, SQIVND (reference sequence). The CDR3 contains 16 residues. The V end was cut by 1 base, the J end by 7 bases, with 17 bases between. The CDR3 region is CASSIAATVMGNEQFF. In nucleotides, the CDR3 is TGTGCCAGTAGTATAGCTGCGACAGTCATGGGGAATGAGCAGTTCTTC.

This chain connects TRBV5-1 to TRBJ2-1, with D tentatively TRBD2 (6 bases). Per the germline V gene, CDR1 is SGHRS and CDR2 is YFSETQ. V shed 6 bases and J shed 14 bases, with 15 bases lying between them. The CDR3 runs to 11 residues. This chain's CDR3 is CASNGGKSKFF. CDR3 in DNA: TGCGCCAGCAACGGGGGTAAGAGCAAGTTCTTC. Filled out from reference TRBV5-1 and TRBJ2-1, the complete variable domain reads KAGVTQTPRYLIKTRGQQVTLSCSPISGHRSVSWYQQTPGQGLQFLFEYFSETQRNKGNFPGRFSGRQFSNSRSEMNVSTLELGDSALYLCASNGGKSKFFGPGTRLTVL.

At least ten counts were recorded for this clonotype. The chain links TRBV2 to TRBJ2-1; 12 positions agree with TRBD2. Trimming at V came to 6 bases and at J to 4 bases, leaving 7 bases not matched to a gene. Germline-derived CDR1 and CDR2 are SNHLY and FYNNEI. The CDR3 runs to 16 residues. The CDR3 DNA follows: TGTGCCAGCAGAGCTGTAGGACTAGCGGGGTACAATGAGCAGTTCTTC. It encodes CASRAVGLAGYNEQFF. The full variable domain, rest sourced from reference TRBV2 and TRBJ2-1, is EPEVTQTPSHQVTQMGQEVILRCVPISNHLYFYWYRQILGQKVEFLVSFYNNEISEKSEIFDDQFSVERPDGSNFTLKIRSTKLEDSAMYFCASRAVGLAGYNEQFFGPGTRLTVL.

This clonotype was seen ten or more times. This chain connects TRBV28 to TRBJ2-3; D might be TRBD1 or TRBD2, each matching 6 bases. The length of the CDR3 is 14 residues. V was cut by 1 base and J by 4 bases, with 9 bases left in between. Germline-derived CDR1 and CDR2 are MDHEN and SYDVKM. The CDR3 sequence: CASSLSGEADTQYF. CDR3 DNA sequence: TGTGCCAGCAGTTTATCAGGGGAGGCAGATACGCAGTATTTT.

J is TRBJ2-3 and V is TRBV27, with 7 bases aligning to TRBD1. Germline lookup yields CDR1 MNHEY and CDR2 SMNVEV (reference sequence). J gave up 1 base and V 7 bases, and 5 bases lay outside the gene matches. The CDR3 spans 14 residues. The CDR3, as DNA: TGTGCCAGCAAAAGAACAGGGGGCACAGATACGCAGTATTTT. Encoded protein: CASKRTGGTDTQYF.

Many counts were recorded for this clonotype. The gene calls are TRBV10-3 and TRBJ1-5; a possible D gene is TRBD1 (6 bases). The V end was cut by 8 bases, the J end by 7 bases, with 15 bases between. Per germline, CDR1 ENHRY and CDR2 SYGVKD. The CDR3 runs 13 residues. As DNA, the CDR3 is TGTGCCATCGGGTCGGGGGGACACCAGCCCCAGCATTTT. Protein product: CAIGSGGHQPQHF.

This clonotype was observed at least ten times. V usage is TRBV11-2 and J usage is TRBJ1-2; D possibly corresponds to TRBD1 (5 bases). CDR1 and CDR2 (germline): SGHAT, FQNNGV. There are 13 residues in the CDR3. V lost 5 bases, J lost 5 bases, and 12 bases lay in between. The DNA for the CDR3 is TGTGCCAGCAGCCAGGGCGAAGCATATGGCTACACCTTC. Protein: CASSQGEAYGYTF.

This sequence joins TRBV25-1 and TRBJ1-1; 12 nucleotides line up with TRBD1. The germline gives CDR1 MGHDK, CDR2 SYGVNS. The ends lost 6 bases at V and 0 bases at J; junction bases unmatched: 17. The CDR3 is 20 residues long. CDR3 DNA sequence: TGTGCCAGCAGGGGAACCGGGACAGGGGGCTTATTTAGTATGAACACTGAAGCTTTCTTT. Translating it yields CASRGTGTGGLFSMNTEAFF.

This clonotype was counted ten times or more. The chain has TRBV28 and TRBJ2-2, with a tentative D call TRBD2 (6 bases). CDR3 length: 15 amino acids. CDR1 MDHEN and CDR2 SYDVKM come from the germline V gene. V dropped 6 bases and J dropped 2 bases, with 13 bases sitting between them. CDR3 in amino acids: CASSPLAGNTGELFF. For the CDR3, the DNA is TGTGCCAGCAGCCCCCTCGCGGGAAACACCGGGGAGCTGTTTTTT.

The chain recombines TRBV7-2 with TRBJ2-3; 10 bases are a match to TRBD1. The germline V gene has CDR1 SGHTA and CDR2 FQGNSA. The CDR3 is 15 residues long. V was pared by 5 bases and J by 7 bases, with 9 bases of the junction left unmatched. The CDR3 nucleotides read TGTGCCAGCAGCAACCGGGACAGGGGCTTATATACGCAGTATTTT. Residues: CASSNRDRGLYTQYF.